This is a list of T cell receptor beta chains from one sample in a study of T cells in Graves' hyperthyroidism and ophthalmopathy. TCRdb used MiXCR to reprocess the multiplex PCR reads, holding one entry per CDR3 protein. There are 500,000 or so distinct CDR3 sequences in the sample; roughly 15% occur only once, and approximately 32% lies in the top ten. Sequenced: blood. All receptors derive from a woman aged 25 to 45 with Graves' ophthalmopathy. Each CDR3 is given with its conserved first and last residue. D genes are given only for firm matches. The size entry is marked missing in some rows and otherwise reads once, few, many or a size class.

many,TRBV6-1,TRBJ2-5,-,CASIQPIGGGGETQYF,TGTGCCAGCATCCAACCCATCGGGGGCGGGGGAGAGACCCAGTACTTC
few,TRBV10-3,TRBJ1-1,-,CAISESRGSEAFF,TGTGCCATCAGTGAGTCGCGGGGGAGTGAAGCTTTCTTT
many,TRBV28,TRBJ1-3,-,CASSPGLTSGNTIYF,TGTGCCAGCAGTCCGGGACTGACCTCTGGAAACACCATATATTTT
many,TRBV15,TRBJ1-1,-,CATSTKTGAMNTEAFF,TGTGCCACCAGCACTAAAACCGGGGCTATGAACACTGAAGCTTTCTTT
-,TRBV20-1,TRBJ2-1,TRBD1,CSAREQGQGVYNEQFF,TGCAGTGCTAGAGAGCAGGGACAGGGGGTCTACAATGAGCAGTTCTTC
many,TRBV7-2,TRBJ1-1,-,CASSLRELNTEAFF,TGTGCCAGCAGCCTCAGGGAGCTGAACACTGAAGCTTTCTTT
-,TRBV5-1,TRBJ1-1,TRBD1,CASSGGQGKAFF,TGCGCCAGCAGCGGGGGACAGGGGAAAGCTTTCTTT
-,TRBV19,TRBJ2-1,-,CASSMTSSYNEQFF,TGTGCCAGTAGTATGACTAGTTCCTACAATGAGCAGTTCTTC
many,TRBV28,TRBJ2-7,-,CASTNRIYSYEQYF,TGTGCCAGCACAAACAGGATATACTCCTACGAGCAGTACTTC
many,TRBV20-1,TRBJ2-7,-,CSAREDSTFYEQYF,TGCAGTGCTAGGGAGGACAGCACATTCTACGAGCAGTACTTC
-,TRBV7-9,TRBJ2-7,-,CASSWDGISYEQYF,TGTGCCAGCAGCTGGGACGGAATATCCTACGAGCAGTACTTC
many,TRBV3-1,TRBJ2-3,TRBD2,CASSQGRLAFYTQYF,TGTGCCAGCAGCCAAGGACGACTAGCGTTCTATACGCAGTATTTT
few,TRBV20-1,TRBJ2-3,TRBD1,CSASDRDTDTQYF,TGCAGTGCTAGCGACAGGGACACAGATACGCAGTATTTT
many,TRBV2,TRBJ1-2,TRBD1,CASSVGQVYGYTF,TGTGCCAGCAGTGTCGGACAGGTTTATGGCTACACCTTC
many,TRBV7-9,TRBJ2-3,TRBD1,CASSPSGQGASDTQYF,TGTGCCAGCAGCCCCTCGGGACAGGGGGCTTCAGATACGCAGTATTTT
many,TRBV5-1,TRBJ2-7,-,CASSLGPRGEQYF,TGCGCCAGCAGCTTGGGCCCGAGGGGCGAGCAGTACTTC
many,TRBV11-2,TRBJ2-7,-,CASSFWVQGEQYF,TGTGCCAGCAGCTTTTGGGTACAGGGAGAGCAGTACTTC
-,TRBV30,TRBJ2-1,TRBD2,CAWTGTSSLGSYNEQFF,TGTGCCTGGACCGGGACTAGCAGTTTAGGCTCCTACAATGAGCAGTTCTTC
-,TRBV12-3/TRBV12-4,TRBJ2-4,-,CASSPTGGNIQYF,TGTGCCAGCAGTCCCACCGGGGGAAACATTCAGTACTTC
many,TRBV7-8,TRBJ1-3,-,CASSLLASTYTIYF,TGTGCCAGCAGCTTACTGGCATCCACGTACACCATATATTTT
-,TRBV5-4,TRBJ2-2,-,CASSRLVGGTGELFF,TGTGCCAGCAGCCGGTTGGTGGGCGGCACCGGGGAGCTGTTTTTT
many,TRBV28,TRBJ2-7,-,CASSRTDEQYF,TGTGCCAGCAGCCGGACAGACGAGCAGTACTTC
many,TRBV7-9,TRBJ2-1,-,CASSLLGGRDNEQFF,TGTGCCAGCAGCTTACTTGGGGGGCGCGACAATGAGCAGTTCTTC
many,TRBV6-2/TRBV6-3,TRBJ2-5,-,CASTQPAEPQYF,TGTGCCAGCACCCAACCAGCGGAGCCCCAGTACTTC
-,TRBV7-9,TRBJ2-1,-,CASSADFSLRANEQFF,TGTGCCAGCAGCGCCGATTTTAGTCTCCGGGCCAATGAGCAGTTCTTC
-,TRBV2,TRBJ2-7,TRBD2,CASTSGTSGYEQYF,TGTGCCAGCACCTCCGGGACTAGCGGCTACGAGCAGTACTTC
many,TRBV20-1,TRBJ2-7,TRBD2,CSARREASYEQYF,TGCAGTGCTAGACGGGAGGCGTCCTACGAGCAGTACTTC
few,TRBV2,TRBJ2-7,-,CASSEAGGKEQYF,TGTGCCAGCAGTGAAGCTGGGGGGAAAGAGCAGTACTTC
few,TRBV4-3,TRBJ2-3,TRBD2,CASSQDRREGDTQYF,TGCGCCAGCAGCCAAGATCGGCGGGAGGGAGATACGCAGTATTTT